The rows below give T cell receptor beta chains drawn from one sample of a study of blood T cell dynamics during melanoma immunotherapy. Data came from immunoSEQ multiplex PCR; TCRdb stores just in-frame clones and leaves some out. The table lists under 15,000 clones, about nine tenths of them singletons. The sample in question was blood, obtained from a patient treated with checkpoint blockade. The receptors were gathered from a human donor with melanoma. The CDR3 runs from the conserved cysteine through the conserved F or W. The D gene is left open where the match is weak. Expanded clones get a size class; other rows say once, few or many, or leave the size out.

V: TRBV9; J: TRBJ2-1; D: -; size: -; CDR3: CASSVAARGYNEQFF; DNA: TGTGCCAGCAGCGTAGCGGCTAGAGGGTACAATGAGCAGTTCTTC
V: TRBV27; J: TRBJ2-7; D: -; size: -; CDR3: CASSLLLGKEYEQYF; DNA: TGTGCCAGCAGTTTATTGCTAGGGAAAGAGTACGAGCAGTACTTC
V: TRBV28; J: TRBJ2-5; D: TRBD2; size: -; CDR3: CASCTGGPRETQYF; DNA: TGTGCCAGCTGCACGGGAGGGCCGAGAGAGACCCAGTACTTC
V: TRBV10-3; J: TRBJ2-1; D: -; size: once; CDR3: CAISEWVYEQFF; DNA: TGTGCCATCAGTGAATGGGTGTATGAGCAGTTCTTC
V: TRBV7-2; J: TRBJ2-2; D: -; size: -; CDR3: CASSSEQRYTGELFF; DNA: TGTGCCAGCAGCTCGGAACAGAGATACACCGGGGAGCTGTTTTTT
V: TRBV7-9; J: TRBJ1-3; D: -; size: -; CDR3: CATQPEVAGNTIYF; DNA: TGTGCCACCCAACCTGAGGTCGCTGGAAACACCATATATTTT
V: TRBV28; J: TRBJ2-7; D: -; size: -; CDR3: CASSLLRRWWEQYF; DNA: TGTGCCAGCAGTTTGTTGCGTCGCTGGTGGGAGCAGTACTTC
V: TRBV27; J: TRBJ1-5; D: -; size: -; CDR3: CASSSSSNQPQHF; DNA: TGTGCCAGCAGTTCCAGCAGCAATCAGCCCCAGCATTTT
V: TRBV29-1; J: TRBJ2-5; D: -; size: -; CDR3: CSDLGFSETQYF; DNA: TGCAGCGACCTGGGCTTTTCGGAGACCCAGTACTTC
V: TRBV5-1; J: TRBJ1-5; D: TRBD1; size: -; CDR3: CASRGGTGQPQHF; DNA: TGCGCCAGCAGAGGGGGGACAGGACAGCCCCAGCATTTT
V: TRBV19; J: TRBJ2-1; D: -; size: -; CDR3: CASSILDGSQRTNEQFF; DNA: TGTGCCAGTAGTATACTCGATGGCTCGCAGCGGACTAATGAGCAGTTCTTC
V: TRBV18; J: TRBJ2-3; D: -; size: -; CDR3: CASGMLGGRTDTQYF; DNA: TGTGCCAGCGGCATGTTGGGCGGGCGCACAGATACGCAGTATTTT
V: TRBV29-1; J: TRBJ2-5; D: TRBD2; size: -; CDR3: CSVAQRSSGSATQYF; DNA: TGCAGCGTTGCTCAACGAAGTAGCGGGAGCGCGACCCAGTACTTC
V: TRBV7-2; J: TRBJ1-1; D: -; size: -; CDR3: CASSLQGNTEAFF; DNA: TGTGCCAGCAGCTTACAGGGGAACACTGAAGCTTTCTTT
V: TRBV5-1; J: TRBJ2-1; D: -; size: -; CDR3: CASSLARGDNNNEQFF; DNA: TGCGCCAGCAGCTTGGCTCGCGGGGACAATAACAATGAGCAGTTCTTC
V: TRBV19; J: TRBJ1-2; D: TRBD1; size: few; CDR3: CASSLGTGVDYGYTF; DNA: TGTGCCAGTAGTCTGGGGACAGGTGTAGACTATGGCTACACCTTC
V: TRBV9; J: TRBJ2-1; D: -; size: -; CDR3: CASSRTTYNEQFF; DNA: TGTGCCAGCAGCAGGACCACCTACAATGAGCAGTTCTTC
V: TRBV28; J: TRBJ1-2; D: -; size: -; CDR3: CASSPPRASYGYTF; DNA: TGTGCCAGCAGTCCTCCGAGGGCCTCCTATGGCTACACCTTC
V: TRBV13; J: TRBJ2-5; D: -; size: -; CDR3: CASSFGSSEGETQYF; DNA: TGTGCCAGCAGCTTTGGGTCCTCGGAGGGGGAGACCCAGTACTTC
V: TRBV7-3; J: TRBJ2-1; D: TRBD2; size: -; CDR3: CASSLEGGRRNEQFF; DNA: TGTGCCAGCAGCTTAGAGGGCGGGAGGAGGAATGAGCAGTTCTTC
V: TRBV2; J: TRBJ1-5; D: TRBD1; size: -; CDR3: CASSQTGDPQHF; DNA: TGTGCCAGCAGTCAGACAGGGGATCCCCAGCATTTT
V: TRBV10-3; J: TRBJ2-1; D: TRBD2; size: -; CDR3: CAIAGGGVNVYNEQFF; DNA: TGTGCCATCGCGGGAGGGGGGGTAAACGTATACAATGAGCAGTTCTTC
V: TRBV30; J: TRBJ2-2; D: -; size: -; CDR3: CAWSVLETRFDTGELFF; DNA: TGTGCCTGGAGTGTACTGGAGACACGTTTTGACACCGGGGAGCTGTTTTTT
V: TRBV7-6; J: TRBJ2-7; D: TRBD2; size: -; CDR3: CASSFKTSGGTYEQYF; DNA: TGTGCCAGCAGCTTCAAGACTAGCGGGGGGACCTACGAGCAGTACTTC
V: TRBV28; J: TRBJ2-1; D: -; size: -; CDR3: CASSLPHRGPEQFF; DNA: TGTGCCAGCAGTTTACCCCACCGGGGCCCGGAGCAGTTCTTC
V: TRBV6-5; J: TRBJ2-2; D: -; size: -; CDR3: CASSSTGFTGELFF; DNA: TGTGCCAGCAGTTCGACGGGATTCACCGGGGAGCTGTTTTTT
V: TRBV5-1; J: TRBJ2-5; D: -; size: -; CDR3: CASTPRDTGWYQETQYF; DNA: TGCGCCAGCACCCCTCGGGACACCGGGTGGTACCAAGAGACCCAGTACTTC
V: TRBV7-2; J: TRBJ2-1; D: -; size: -; CDR3: CASSLSRDSYNEQFF; DNA: TGTGCCAGCAGCTTAAGTCGGGACTCCTACAATGAGCAGTTCTTC
V: TRBV7-6; J: TRBJ2-3; D: TRBD2; size: -; CDR3: CASSLRGLAGVTQYF; DNA: TGTGCCAGCAGCTTACGGGGACTAGCGGGAGTTACGCAGTATTTT
V: TRBV5-4; J: TRBJ2-4; D: -; size: once; CDR3: CASSSTPQEGRTMRNIQYF; DNA: TGTGCCAGCAGCTCGACGCCACAGGAGGGGAGGACAATGAGGAACATTCAGTACTTC
V: TRBV14; J: TRBJ1-6; D: -; size: few; CDR3: CASSQAMRGVSPLHF; DNA: TGTGCCAGCAGCCAAGCGATGAGGGGAGTTTCACCCCTCCACTTT
V: TRBV11-1; J: TRBJ2-5; D: TRBD2; size: few; CDR3: CASSPNTGLAGVETQYF; DNA: TGTGCCAGCAGCCCAAACACGGGACTAGCGGGAGTTGAGACCCAGTACTTC
V: TRBV18; J: TRBJ2-7; D: TRBD2; size: -; CDR3: CASSPGLAGGRSSYEQYF; DNA: TGTGCCAGCTCACCCGGACTAGCGGGAGGCAGGAGCTCCTACGAGCAGTACTTC
V: TRBV2; J: TRBJ2-5; D: -; size: -; CDR3: CASSELTGLLSETQYF; DNA: TGTGCCAGCAGTGAATTAACAGGGCTTCTATCGGAGACCCAGTACTTC
V: TRBV7-9; J: TRBJ1-1; D: -; size: -; CDR3: CASSPKGSLGAFF; DNA: TGTGCCAGCAGCCCCAAGGGCAGTCTCGGAGCTTTCTTT
V: TRBV28; J: TRBJ2-6; D: -; size: -; CDR3: CASRNTGTSGANVLTF; DNA: TGTGCCAGCAGGAATACAGGAACCTCTGGGGCCAACGTCCTGACTTTC
V: TRBV7-9; J: TRBJ2-3; D: -; size: -; CDR3: CASLLGERATDTQYF; DNA: TGTGCCAGCCTCCTGGGGGAGAGAGCTACAGATACGCAGTATTTT
V: TRBV28; J: TRBJ2-3; D: TRBD1; size: once; CDR3: CASSSGQRSTDTQYF; DNA: TGTGCCAGCAGTTCGGGACAGAGGAGCACAGATACGCAGTATTTT
V: TRBV14; J: TRBJ2-7; D: -; size: -; CDR3: CASSQDIYPREQYF; DNA: TGTGCCAGCAGCCAAGATATTTACCCGCGGGAGCAGTACTTC
V: TRBV27; J: TRBJ1-6; D: TRBD1; size: -; CDR3: CASSFLTGTGEDSPLHF; DNA: TGTGCCAGCAGTTTCTTGACCGGGACAGGGGAAGATTCACCCCTCCACTTT
V: TRBV28; J: TRBJ1-6; D: -; size: -; CDR3: CASSPGDTLHSPLHF; DNA: TGTGCCAGCAGCCCCGGGGACACCTTACATTCACCCCTCCACTTT
V: TRBV6-6; J: TRBJ2-7; D: -; size: -; CDR3: CASSEGRIYEQYF; DNA: TGTGCCAGCAGTGAGGGGAGGATCTACGAGCAGTACTTC
V: TRBV10-3; J: TRBJ2-1; D: -; size: few; CDR3: CAISDGESSYNEQFF; DNA: TGTGCCATCAGTGACGGGGAGAGCTCCTACAATGAGCAGTTCTTC
V: TRBV19; J: TRBJ2-1; D: -; size: -; CDR3: CASSIFIGGNEQFF; DNA: TGTGCCAGTAGTATCTTCATAGGGGGAAATGAGCAGTTCTTC
V: TRBV4-1; J: TRBJ2-7; D: TRBD2; size: -; CDR3: CASSQGTSGYEQYF; DNA: TGCGCCAGCAGCCAAGGGACTAGCGGTTACGAGCAGTACTTC
V: TRBV10-3; J: TRBJ2-7; D: -; size: -; CDR3: CAISAHGEQYF; DNA: TGTGCCATCAGCGCCCATGGCGAGCAGTACTTC
V: TRBV6-5; J: TRBJ1-1; D: -; size: -; CDR3: CASTPGRRNTEAFF; DNA: TGTGCCAGCACCCCCGGACGGAGGAACACTGAAGCTTTCTTT
V: TRBV19; J: TRBJ1-1; D: -; size: -; CDR3: CATIAGTTGRAFF; DNA: TGTGCCACAATAGCGGGGACAACGGGTCGGGCTTTCTTT
V: TRBV7-6; J: TRBJ1-1; D: -; size: -; CDR3: CASSLAGPLLNTEAFF; DNA: TGTGCCAGCAGCTTAGCGGGGCCGCTGTTGAACACTGAAGCTTTCTTT
V: TRBV10-3; J: TRBJ1-6; D: -; size: -; CDR3: CAISADSYNSPLHF; DNA: TGTGCCATCAGTGCAGACTCCTATAATTCACCCCTCCACTTT
V: TRBV19; J: TRBJ2-5; D: TRBD2; size: -; CDR3: CASSMTSGRALTQYF; DNA: TGTGCCAGTAGTATGACTAGCGGGAGGGCCTTGACCCAGTACTTC
V: TRBV19; J: TRBJ2-7; D: -; size: -; CDR3: CASSTGAPYEQYF; DNA: TGTGCCAGTAGTACAGGGGCCCCCTACGAGCAGTACTTC